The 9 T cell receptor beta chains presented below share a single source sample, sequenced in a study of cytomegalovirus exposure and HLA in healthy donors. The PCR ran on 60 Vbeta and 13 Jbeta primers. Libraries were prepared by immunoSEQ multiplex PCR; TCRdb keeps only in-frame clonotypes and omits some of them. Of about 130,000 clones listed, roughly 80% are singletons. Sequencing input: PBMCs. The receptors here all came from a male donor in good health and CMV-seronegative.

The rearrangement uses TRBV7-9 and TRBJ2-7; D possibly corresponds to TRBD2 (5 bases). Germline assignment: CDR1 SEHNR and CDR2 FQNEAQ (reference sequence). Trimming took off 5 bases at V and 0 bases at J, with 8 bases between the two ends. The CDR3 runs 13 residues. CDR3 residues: CASSGSLSYEQYF. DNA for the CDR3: TGTGCCAGCAGCGGGAGCCTCTCCTACGAGCAGTACTTC. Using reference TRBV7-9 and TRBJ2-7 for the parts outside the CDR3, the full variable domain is DTGVSQNPRHKITKRGQNVTFRCDPISEHNRLYWYRQTLGQGPEFLTYFQNEAQLEKSRLLSDRFSAERPKGSFSTLEIQRTEQGDSAMYLCASSGSLSYEQYFGPGTRLTVT.

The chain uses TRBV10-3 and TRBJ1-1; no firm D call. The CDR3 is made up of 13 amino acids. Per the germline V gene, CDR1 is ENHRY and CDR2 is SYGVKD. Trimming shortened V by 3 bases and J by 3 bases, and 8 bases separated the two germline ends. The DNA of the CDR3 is TGTGCCATCAGTGAAGCAACCCACACTGAAGCTTTCTTT. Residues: CAISEATHTEAFF.

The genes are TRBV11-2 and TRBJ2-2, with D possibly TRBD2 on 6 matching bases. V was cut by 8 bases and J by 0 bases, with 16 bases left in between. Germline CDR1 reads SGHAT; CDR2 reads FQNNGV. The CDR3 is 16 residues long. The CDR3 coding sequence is TGTGCCAGCGGACGTGCGGGACTGTCGAACACCGGGGAGCTGTTTTTT. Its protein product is CASGRAGLSNTGELFF.

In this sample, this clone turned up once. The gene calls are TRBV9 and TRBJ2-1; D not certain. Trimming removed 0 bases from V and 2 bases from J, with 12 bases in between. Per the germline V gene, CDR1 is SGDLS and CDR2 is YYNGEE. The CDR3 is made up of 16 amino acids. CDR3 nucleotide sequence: TGTGCCAGCAGCGTAGGGGCACACAATACCTACAATGAGCAGTTCTTC. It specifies CASSVGAHNTYNEQFF.

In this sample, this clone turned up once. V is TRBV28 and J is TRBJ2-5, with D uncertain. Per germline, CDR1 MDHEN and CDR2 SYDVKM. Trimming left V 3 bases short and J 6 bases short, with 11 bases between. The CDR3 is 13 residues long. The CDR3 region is CASSLGTPKTQYF. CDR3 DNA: TGTGCCAGCAGTTTGGGCACTCCTAAGACCCAGTACTTC.

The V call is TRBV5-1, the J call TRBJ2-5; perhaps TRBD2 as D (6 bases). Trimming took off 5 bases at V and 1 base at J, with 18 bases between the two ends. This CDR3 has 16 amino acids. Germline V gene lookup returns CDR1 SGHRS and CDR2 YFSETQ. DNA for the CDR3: TGCGCCAGCAGTCCTCGACCGACTAGACCCCAAGAGACCCAGTACTTC. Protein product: CASSPRPTRPQETQYF.

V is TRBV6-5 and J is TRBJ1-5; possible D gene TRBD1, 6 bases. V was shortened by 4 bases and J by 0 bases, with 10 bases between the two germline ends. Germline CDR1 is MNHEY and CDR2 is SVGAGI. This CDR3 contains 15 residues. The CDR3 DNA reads TGTGCCAGCAGTTCCACAGGGTATAGCAATCAGCCCCAGCATTTT. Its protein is CASSSTGYSNQPQHF.

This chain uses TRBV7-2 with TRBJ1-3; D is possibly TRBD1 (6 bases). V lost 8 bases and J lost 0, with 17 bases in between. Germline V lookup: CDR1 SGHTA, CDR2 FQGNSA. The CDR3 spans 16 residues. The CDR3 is CASAPGGGRSGNTIYF. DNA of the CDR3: TGTGCCAGCGCCCCAGGCGGGGGCCGCTCTGGAAACACCATATATTTT.

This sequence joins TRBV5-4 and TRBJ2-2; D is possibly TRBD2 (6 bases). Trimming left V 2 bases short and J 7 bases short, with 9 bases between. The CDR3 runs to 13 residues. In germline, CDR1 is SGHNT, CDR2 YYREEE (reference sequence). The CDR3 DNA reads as TGTGCCAGCAGCTTAAGGCGGGACGGGGAGCTGTTTTTT. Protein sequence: CASSLRRDGELFF.